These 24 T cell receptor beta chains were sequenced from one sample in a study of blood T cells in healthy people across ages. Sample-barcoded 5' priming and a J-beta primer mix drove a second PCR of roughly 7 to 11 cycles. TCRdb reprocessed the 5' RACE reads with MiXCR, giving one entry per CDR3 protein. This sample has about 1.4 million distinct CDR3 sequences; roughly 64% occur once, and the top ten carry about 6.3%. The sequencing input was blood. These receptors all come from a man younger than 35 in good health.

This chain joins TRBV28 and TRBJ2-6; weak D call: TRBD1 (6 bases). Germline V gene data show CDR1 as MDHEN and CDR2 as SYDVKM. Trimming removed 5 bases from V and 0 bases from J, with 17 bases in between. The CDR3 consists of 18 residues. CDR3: CASSPYRDTLSGANVLTF. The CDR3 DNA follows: TGTGCCAGCAGTCCTTACCGGGACACACTCTCTGGGGCCAACGTCCTGACTTTC.

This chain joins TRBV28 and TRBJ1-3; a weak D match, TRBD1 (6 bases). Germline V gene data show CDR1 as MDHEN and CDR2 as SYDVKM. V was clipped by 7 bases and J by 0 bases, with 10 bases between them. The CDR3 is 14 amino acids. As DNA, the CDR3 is TGTGCCAGCATCCAGGGGCACTCTGGAAACACCATATATTTT. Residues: CASIQGHSGNTIYF.

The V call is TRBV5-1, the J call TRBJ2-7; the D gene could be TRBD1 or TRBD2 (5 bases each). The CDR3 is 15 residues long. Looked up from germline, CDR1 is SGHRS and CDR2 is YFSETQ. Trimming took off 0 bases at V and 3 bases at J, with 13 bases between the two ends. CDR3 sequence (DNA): TGCGCCAGCAGCTTGGTCCAGGGTGGACTCTACGAGCAGTACTTC. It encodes CASSLVQGGLYEQYF.

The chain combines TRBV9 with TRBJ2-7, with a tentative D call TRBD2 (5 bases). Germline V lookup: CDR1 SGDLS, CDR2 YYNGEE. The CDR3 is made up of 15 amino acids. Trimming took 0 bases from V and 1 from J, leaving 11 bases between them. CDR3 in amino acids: CASSVGVDFSYEQYF. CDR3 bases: TGTGCCAGCAGCGTAGGTGTGGACTTTTCCTACGAGCAGTACTTC.

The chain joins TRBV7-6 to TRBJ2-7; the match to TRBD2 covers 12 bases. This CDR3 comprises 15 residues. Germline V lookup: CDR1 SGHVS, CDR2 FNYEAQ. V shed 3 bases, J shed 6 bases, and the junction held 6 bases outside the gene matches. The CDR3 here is CASSLGSSGRGEQYF. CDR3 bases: TGTGCCAGCAGCTTGGGCTCTAGCGGGAGGGGCGAGCAGTACTTC.

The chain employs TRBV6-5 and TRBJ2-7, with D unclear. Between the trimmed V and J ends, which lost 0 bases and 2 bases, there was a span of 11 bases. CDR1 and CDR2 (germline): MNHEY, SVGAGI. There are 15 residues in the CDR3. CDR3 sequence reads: CASSYSSASTYEQYF. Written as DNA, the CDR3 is TGTGCCAGCAGTTACTCAAGCGCCTCGACCTACGAGCAGTACTTC.

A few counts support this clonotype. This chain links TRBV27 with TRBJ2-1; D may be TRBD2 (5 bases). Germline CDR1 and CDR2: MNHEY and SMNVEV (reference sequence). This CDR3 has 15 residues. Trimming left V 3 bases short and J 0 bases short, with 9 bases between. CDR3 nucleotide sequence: TGTGCCAGCAGTTTGGGAGCTCCCTCCTACAATGAGCAGTTCTTC. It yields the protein CASSLGAPSYNEQFF.

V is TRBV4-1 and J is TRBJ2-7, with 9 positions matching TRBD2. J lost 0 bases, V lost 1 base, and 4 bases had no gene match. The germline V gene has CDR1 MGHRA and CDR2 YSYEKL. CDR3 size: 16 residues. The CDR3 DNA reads TGCGCCAGCAGCCAAGGAGGCGGGAGGGGCTCCTACGAGCAGTACTTC. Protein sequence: CASSQGGGRGSYEQYF.

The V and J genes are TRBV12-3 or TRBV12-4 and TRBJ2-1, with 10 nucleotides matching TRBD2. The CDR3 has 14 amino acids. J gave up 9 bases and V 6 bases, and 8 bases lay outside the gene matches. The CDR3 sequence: CASRSSGSMVEQFF. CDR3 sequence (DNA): TGTGCCAGCAGATCTAGCGGGAGTATGGTTGAGCAGTTCTTC.

The CDR3 is CASSLNRATYEQYF. CDR3 DNA: TGCGCCAGCAGCTTAAACAGGGCAACCTACGAGCAGTACTTC. V is TRBV5-1 and J is TRBJ2-7, with a tentative D call TRBD1 (6 bases). Trimming shortened V by 2 bases and J by 2 bases, and 11 bases separated the two germline ends. The length of the CDR3 is 14 residues. Germline values: CDR1 SGHRS, CDR2 YFSETQ.

CDR3: CASSLEASAPLEQYF. The CDR3 coding sequence is TGTGCCAGCAGCTTAGAGGCTAGTGCCCCCCTCGAGCAGTACTTC. The rearrangement links TRBV7-2 to TRBJ2-7; no clear D gene. The CDR3 loop spans 15 amino acids. Trimming took off 1 base at V and 6 bases at J, with 16 bases between the two ends. Germline loops: CDR1 SGHTA, CDR2 FQGNSA.

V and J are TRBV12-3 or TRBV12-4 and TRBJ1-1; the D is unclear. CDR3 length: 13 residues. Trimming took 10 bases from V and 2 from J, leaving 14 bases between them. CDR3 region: CANTLRGNTEAFF. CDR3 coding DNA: TGTGCCAACACCTTACGGGGAAACACTGAAGCTTTCTTT.

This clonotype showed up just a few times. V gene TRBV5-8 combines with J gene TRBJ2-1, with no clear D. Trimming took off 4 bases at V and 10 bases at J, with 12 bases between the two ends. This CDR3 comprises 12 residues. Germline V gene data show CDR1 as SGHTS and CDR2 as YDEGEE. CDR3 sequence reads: CASSQWAVEQFF. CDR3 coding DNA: TGTGCCAGCAGCCAGTGGGCGGTGGAGCAGTTCTTC.

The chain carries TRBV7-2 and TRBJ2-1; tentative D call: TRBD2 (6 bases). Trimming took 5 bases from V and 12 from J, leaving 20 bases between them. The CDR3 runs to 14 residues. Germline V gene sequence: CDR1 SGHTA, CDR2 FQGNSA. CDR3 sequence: CASSRTLRGGGQFF. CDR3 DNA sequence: TGTGCCAGCAGCAGAACACTTAGGGGAGGTGGGCAGTTCTTC. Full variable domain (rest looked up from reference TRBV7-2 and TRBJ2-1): GAGVSQSPSNKVTEKGKDVELRCDPISGHTALYWYRQSLGQGLEFLIYFQGNSAPDKSGLPSDRFSAERTGGSVSTLTIQRTQQEDSAVYLCASSRTLRGGGQFFGPGTRLTVL.

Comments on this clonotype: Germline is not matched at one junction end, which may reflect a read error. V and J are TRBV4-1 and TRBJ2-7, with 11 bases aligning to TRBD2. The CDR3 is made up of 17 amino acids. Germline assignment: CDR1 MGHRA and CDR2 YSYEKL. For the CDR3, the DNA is TGCGCCAGTAGCCTGGGACTAGCGGAGTTTTCTAGGGACGAGCAGTACTTC. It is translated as CASSLGLAEFSRDEQYF.

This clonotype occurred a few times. CDR3 nucleotides: TGTGCCTTACGAACCGACATCTACTCCTACGAGCAGTACTTC. It is translated as CALRTDIYSYEQYF. This chain uses TRBV10-3 with TRBJ2-7, with no clear D. Deletions cut 11 bases from V and 0 bases from J, with 17 bases between. CDR3 length: 14 residues. Germline CDR1 and CDR2: ENHRY and SYGVKD.

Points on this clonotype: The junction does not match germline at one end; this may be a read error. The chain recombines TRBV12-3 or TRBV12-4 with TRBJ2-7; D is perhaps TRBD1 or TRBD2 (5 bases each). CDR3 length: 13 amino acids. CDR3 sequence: CASSFGTYYGQYF. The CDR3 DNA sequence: TGTGCCAGCAGTTTTGGGACCTACTACGGGCAGTACTTC.

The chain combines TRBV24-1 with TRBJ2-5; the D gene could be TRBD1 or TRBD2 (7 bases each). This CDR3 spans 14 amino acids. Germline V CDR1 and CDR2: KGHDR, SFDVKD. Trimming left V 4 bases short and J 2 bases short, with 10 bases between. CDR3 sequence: CATSEQGGQETQYF. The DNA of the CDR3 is TGTGCCACCAGTGAGCAGGGGGGGCAAGAGACCCAGTACTTC.

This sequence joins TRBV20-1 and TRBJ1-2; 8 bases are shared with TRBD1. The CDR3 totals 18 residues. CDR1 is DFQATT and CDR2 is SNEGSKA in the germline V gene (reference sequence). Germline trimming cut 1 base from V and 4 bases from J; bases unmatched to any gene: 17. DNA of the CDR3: TGCAGTGCTAGAGCAACTCTCAAAGTGGCAGGGGGCTCCTATGGCTACACCTTC. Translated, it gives CSARATLKVAGGSYGYTF.

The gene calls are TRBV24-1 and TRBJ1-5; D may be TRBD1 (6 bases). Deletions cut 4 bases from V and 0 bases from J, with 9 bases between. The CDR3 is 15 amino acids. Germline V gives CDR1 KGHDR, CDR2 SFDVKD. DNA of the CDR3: TGTGCCACCAGTGACGACAGGTATAGCAATCAGCCCCAGCATTTT. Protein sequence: CATSDDRYSNQPQHF.

CDR3 protein: CASRPGEDNEQFF. DNA for the CDR3: TGTGCCAGCCGACCGGGCGAGGACAATGAGCAGTTCTTC. The chain couples TRBV18 to TRBJ2-1, with D unclear. The germline gives CDR1 KGHSH, CDR2 LQKENI. Trimming left V 8 bases short and J 5 bases short, with 13 bases between. The length of the CDR3 is 13 residues.

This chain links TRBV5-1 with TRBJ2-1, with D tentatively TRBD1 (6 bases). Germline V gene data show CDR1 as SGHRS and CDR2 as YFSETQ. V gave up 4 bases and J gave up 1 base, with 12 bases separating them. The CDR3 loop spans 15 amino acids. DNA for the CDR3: TGCGCCAGCAGCGTCGACAGGCTATCCTACAATGAGCAGTTCTTC. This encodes CASSVDRLSYNEQFF.

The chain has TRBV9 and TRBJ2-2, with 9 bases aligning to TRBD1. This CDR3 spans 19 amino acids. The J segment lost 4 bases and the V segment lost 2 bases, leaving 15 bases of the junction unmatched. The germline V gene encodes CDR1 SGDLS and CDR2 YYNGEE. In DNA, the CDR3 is TGTGCCAGCAGCGTCGAGACTCGGAGGACAGGGGAACGCACCGGGGAGCTGTTTTTT. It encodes CASSVETRRTGERTGELFF.

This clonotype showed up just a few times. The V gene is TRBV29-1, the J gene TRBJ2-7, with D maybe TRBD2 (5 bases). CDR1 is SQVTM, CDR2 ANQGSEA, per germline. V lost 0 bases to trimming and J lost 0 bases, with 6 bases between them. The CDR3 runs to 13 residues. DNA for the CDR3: TGCAGCGTTGAAGATGGGAGCTCCTACGAGCAGTACTTC. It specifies CSVEDGSSYEQYF.